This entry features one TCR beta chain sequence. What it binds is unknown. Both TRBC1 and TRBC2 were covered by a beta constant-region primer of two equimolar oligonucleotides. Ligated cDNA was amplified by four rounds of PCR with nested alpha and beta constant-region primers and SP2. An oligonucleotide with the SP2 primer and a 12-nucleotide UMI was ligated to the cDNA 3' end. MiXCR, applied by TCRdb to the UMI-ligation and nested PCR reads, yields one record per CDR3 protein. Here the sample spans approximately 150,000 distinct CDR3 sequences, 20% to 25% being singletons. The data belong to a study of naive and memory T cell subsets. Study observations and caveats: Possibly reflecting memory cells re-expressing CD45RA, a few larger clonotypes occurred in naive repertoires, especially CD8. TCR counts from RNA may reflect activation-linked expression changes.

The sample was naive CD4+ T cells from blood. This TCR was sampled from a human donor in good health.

CDR3 loop: CASSQSPLSGANVLTF. The CDR3 DNA reads as TGCGCCAGCAGTCAATCTCCACTCTCTGGGGCCAACGTCCTGACTTTC. This chain links TRBV23-1 with TRBJ2-6; no reliable D call. TRBV23-1 is identified as an open reading frame with a role that is uncertain. This CDR3 is built from 16 residues. V was shortened by 0 bases and J by 0 bases, with 6 bases between the two germline ends.